This T cell receptor beta chain came from a study of shared clonotypes between healthy human individuals (dated by TCRdb to the early 2020s). At the level of the whole study: A couple of women and a few men aged 18 to 49 years were included in the cohort. Different laboratories and diverse techniques were used to prepare libraries and sequence TCR repertoires, to increase sequencing depth and limit assay-specific biases. For each donor, CD4 naive and CD4 memory were each given three plates, CD8 naive was given two plates, and CD8 memory was given one plate. Per donor, leukapheresis produced somewhere between about 0.85 and 9.5 billion PBMCs. To estimate repertoire size and how much clonotype sharing occurs between individuals, the study deeply sequenced the blood TCR repertoires of roughly 5 healthy adults.

Using the deep immunoSEQ assay, multiplex PCR amplified TCR CDR3 regions from genomic DNA. Genomic DNA extracted from each cell subset was distributed evenly over all wells of several immunoSEQ 96-well plates, and each plate served as one replicate. For sorted subsets, approximately 210 ng genomic DNA, equal to about 30,000 T cell genomes, was loaded into each replicate PCR. Purified libraries were measured with a Qubit 3.0 fluorometer, size-checked on a Bioanalyzer 2100, and measured again with the KAPA Library Quantification kit. Each immunoSEQ 96-well plate was sequenced on its own single-read 150-cycle Illumina NextSeq 550 flow cell. Turning to the authors' computational methods: Because the immunoSEQ output held only junctional sequences and lacked quality scores, the filtering could not match the filtering applied to full-length reads. Sequences were annotated with PyIR, a Python wrapper for IgBLAST v1.9, and V/J genes and CDR3 were assigned using IMGT germline references. Reads with weak V/J assignments (E-value above 1e-6), missing CDR3, stop codons, out-of-frame junctions, or ambiguous translated residues were removed. V3J clonotypes were defined as sequences sharing an identical inferred V gene, J gene, and CDR3 amino acid sequence. Percentage overlap between repertoires was calculated by dividing the number of shared unique clonotypes by the size of the smaller repertoire. Repertoire richness was assessed with RTK rarefaction, the Chao1 estimator, and Recon v2.1 estimates of unobserved clonotypes. For all TCRbeta clonotypes obtained by the gDNA method from four donors, generation probabilities were computed with OLGA. The immuneACCESS repertoire file appears here via TCRdb, limited to in-frame rearrangements. These files lack a portion of the clones; in checked studies, under half of the deficit traces to unresolved V genes, and the cause of the others is not known. V and J calls and clone size are those listed in that table; D and trimming were worked out from the DNA. A total of more than 600,000 clones appear in this sample, 92% of them only once. The top ten constitute 20% to 25% of the sample.

The cysteine opens and the phenylalanine closes a CDR3 of 17 amino acids. Only the CDR3 DNA is retained, 51 bases long and in frame from the first base. Taken from the germline V gene (reference sequence), the CDR1 and CDR2 loops are LNHDA and SQIVND. A distance of 18 bases separates the germline ends of V and J, which lose 3 bases and 0 bases respectively. A remark on this clone: What this receptor recognizes is not known. No qualities accompany the bases; no much larger clone lies one base away.

CD8 naive samples were CD45RO-negative cells positively selected for CCR7, giving a CD45RA+CCR7+ population that excluded TemRA cells. The donors were healthy, HIV-negative adults who had no recently reported acute infections or vaccinations. Only Caucasian adults living in Nashville, Tennessee, USA were represented among the donors. After blood collection by leukapheresis, PBMCs were isolated using Ficoll-Histopaque density gradient centrifugation and then cryopreserved in the vapor phase of liquid nitrogen. Analytical flow cytometry was used to check the purity and quantity of every magnetically sorted T cell population. Genomic DNA was isolated from every sorted fraction and measured by UV absorbance on a Nanodrop 2000c. General conclusions and limits of the study: Only blood was sampled, and tissue TCR repertoires likely differ from those in blood. Naive subsets generally had larger estimated clonotype richness than memory subsets did. Clonotypes shared by all four sorted-subset donors showed higher generation probabilities than non-shared clonotypes. The small number of donors limited the genetic and exposure-history diversity represented. About 5% of naive CD4, 3.5% of naive CD8, approximately 2.2% of memory CD4, and about 0.4% of memory CD8 clonotypes were shared across a few donors. Even with the large sequencing depth, rarefaction of the sorted-subset datasets indicated that sequencing was incomplete. Pairwise subsampling indicated that sequencing depth was expected to affect the degree of clonotype sharing among donors.

The clonotype was recovered from a man aged 25 to 40 in good health. The chain is encoded by TRBV19 joined to TRBJ2-7; the D gene is not confidently resolved. The material sequenced was naive CD8+ T cells sorted from blood. This specimen's cell subset or site label, per the study, means: CD45RA+CCR7+. CDR3 region: CASSIDLYGLSSYEQYF. The DNA sequence is as follows: TGTGCCAGTAGTATTGATCTGTACGGATTAAGCTCCTACGAGCAGTACTTC.